Shown below are 5 T cell receptor beta chains from a single sample sequenced in a study of regulatory T cells in long-lasting Graves disease. Specified time point: newly diagnosed GD, antithyroid drugs for less than 3 months. There was RNA extracted from PBMCs, and the TCR library was made from it. Construction of TCR beta libraries relied on iRepertoire HTBI primers and on Arm-PCR targeting CDR3 regions. From the multiplex PCR reads, TCRdb called clonotypes with MiXCR, one entry per CDR3 protein. The sample has 250,000 or so distinct CDR3 sequences, around 20% seen once. Sequenced here: peripheral blood mononuclear cells (PBMCs), sampled at new diagnosis, from a patient treated with antithyroid drugs. The origin of the receptors is a female donor with Graves disease.

This clonotype was counted many times. This chain's CDR3 is CASSQAESGAKNIQYF. DNA of the CDR3: TGTGCCAGCAGCCAAGCGGAGTCCGGGGCCAAAAACATTCAGTACTTC. J is TRBJ2-4 and V is TRBV3-1; no firm D call. The V and J ends lost 1 base and 1 base respectively, with 11 bases between them. Germline CDR1 and CDR2: LGHDT and YNNKEL (reference sequence). This CDR3 contains 16 residues.

This clonotype was counted many times. V usage is TRBV7-6 and J usage is TRBJ2-7, with D perhaps matching TRBD2 (5 bases). Germline V gene sequence: CDR1 SGHVS, CDR2 FNYEAQ. V lost 5 bases and J 0 bases, leaving 11 bases between the germline ends. This CDR3 region has 14 residues. In DNA form, the CDR3 reads TGTGCCAGCAGCCCCACCGGGGACTCCTACGAGCAGTACTTC. Translated, it gives CASSPTGDSYEQYF.

The genes are TRBV4-2 and TRBJ2-1; 7 nucleotides align to TRBD2. V gave up 6 bases and J gave up 3 bases; unmatched junction bases: 11. CDR3 length: 16 amino acids. The germline V gene has CDR1 LGHNA and CDR2 YNFKEQ. The CDR3 nucleotides read TGTGCCAGCAGAGACCACCCGGGACTAAGCTACAATGAGCAGTTCTTC. Protein product: CASRDHPGLSYNEQFF.

V and J are TRBV4-1 and TRBJ2-7; tentative D call: TRBD2 (5 bases). CDR3 size: 14 residues. Trimming stripped 0 bases from V and 9 bases from J, with 15 bases between. CDR1 is MGHRA and CDR2 is YSYEKL in the germline V gene. The CDR3 loop is CASSQELLAGVQYF. DNA of the CDR3: TGCGCCAGCAGCCAAGAACTCCTAGCAGGTGTGCAGTACTTC.

This clonotype showed up many times. This rearrangement joins TRBV20-1 to TRBJ1-5, with D tentatively TRBD1 (5 bases). Trimming pared 0 bases from V and 1 base from J, leaving 13 bases between. Germline CDR1 DFQATT, CDR2 SNEGSKA (reference sequence). CDR3 length: 16 amino acids. For the CDR3, the DNA is TGCAGTGCTAGAGATTTCGGGGCAGGGAGCAATCAGCCCCAGCATTTT. Translated: CSARDFGAGSNQPQHF.